This T cell receptor (beta chain) was observed in a study of CD8 T cells in ankylosing spondylitis (dated by TCRdb to the late 2010s). With regard to the full study: T cell receptor beta repertoires were profiled in healthy donors and ankylosing spondylitis patients so that disease-linked TCR variants could be found. In total, the full study cohort was made up of 110 or so healthy donors and about two dozen ankylosing spondylitis patients. Peripheral blood was sampled, and synovial fluid was additionally collected from ankylosing spondylitis patients.

Clipping removes 3 bases from V and 8 bases from J, with 11 as the unmatched junction base count. As encoded in the germline V gene, CDR1 is SGDLS while CDR2 is YYNGEE. Counted from cysteine to phenylalanine, this CDR3 has 15 amino acids. Only the CDR3 DNA stays, 45 bases, in frame from base 1. This clonotype has only a few counts. The target of this receptor is not known. No base quality values were provided; no much bigger clone lies one nucleotide off. The paper's findings and limits, for the study overall: In peripheral blood, the disease-linked clones were found at relatively low frequencies and had a CD8+ phenotype. According to the report, matched synovial fluid samples from ankylosing spondylitis patients were significantly enriched for the disease-linked clones. A TCR beta motif of several highly homologous amino acid variants appeared characteristic of blood from ankylosing spondylitis patients. Some TCR beta motif variants had previously been reported in synovial fluid and blood of reactive arthritis patients, which suggested common disease-initiation mechanisms.

Sequenced using an Illumina HiSeq 2500. Quantitative 5'-RACE with molecular barcodes was the method used to prepare the TCR beta libraries. On the authors' methods: Disease-linked TCR variants were identified with a new computational method built on a probabilistic model of VDJ rearrangement. In TCRdb, the public reads were trimmed at Q25 with fastp and aligned with MiXCR, with productive beta chains retained. Each entry is one CDR3 protein sequence, shown with its most common DNA and genes. The V and J calls follow TCRdb's processing rather than the paper's. This sample has 350,000 to 450,000 distinct CDR3 sequences in its table, and around 20% of those were observed once. The ten largest clones add up to about 12% of the sample.

The clonotype comes from a male donor with ankylosing spondylitis or in good health (not recorded which). Sample: blood, either unsorted or a sorted T cell fraction (not recorded which). The V and J segments used are TRBV9 and TRBJ2-1; 7 central bases correspond to TRBD2. The CDR3 protein: CASSASTGGGHEQFF. The DNA sequence reads TGTGCCAGCAGCGCCTCCACTGGGGGAGGGCATGAGCAGTTCTTC.